These 20 T cell receptor beta chains were sequenced from one sample in a study of T cells after yellow fever vaccination. TCRdb reanalysed the 5' RACE reads using MiXCR and keeps one entry per CDR3 protein. There are almost 600,000 distinct CDR3 sequences in the sample; 13% occur only once, and about 14% lies in the top ten. The sample was PBMCs, taken on the day of the yellow fever booster vaccination. The source of these receptors is a man aged 25-45 years who received the YFV17D yellow fever vaccine.

Note on this clonotype: This is likely a read error, given that the CDR3 carries no conserved phenylalanine or tryptophan at its end. The chain links TRBV20-1 to TRBJ2-7; TRBD2 matches 10 bases. The germline V gene encodes CDR1 DFQATT and CDR2 SNEGSKA (reference sequence). This CDR3 contains 16 residues. V shed 0 bases and J 0 bases; nucleotides not matched to a gene: 5. The CDR3 here is CSAREAGGLISYEQYI. Written as DNA, the CDR3 is TGCAGTGCTAGAGAAGCGGGAGGGCTAATCTCCTACGAGCAGTACATC.

A remark on this clonotype: One end of the junction does not line up with germline, which may come from a read error. The V and J genes are TRBV6-6 and TRBJ2-5, with D perhaps being TRBD1 or TRBD2 (5 bases each). CDR1 and CDR2 (germline): MNHNY, SVGAGI (reference sequence). This CDR3 comprises 12 residues. CDR3 bases: TGTGCCAGCAGTCGGGACCACGAGACCCAGTACTTC. Amino acids: CASSRDHETQYF.

This clonotype has ten or more counts. The genes are TRBV18 and TRBJ2-7; 9 nucleotides line up with TRBD2. The CDR3 is 15 amino acids. J gave up 4 bases and V 3 bases, and 7 bases lay outside the gene matches. Germline CDR1 KGHSH, CDR2 LQKENI. CDR3 sequence: CASSPPTSGGYEQYF. CDR3 nucleotide sequence: TGTGCCAGCTCACCCCCGACTAGCGGAGGGTACGAGCAGTACTTC.

The rearrangement links TRBV9 to TRBJ2-5, with 7 nucleotides matching TRBD1. Trimming at V came to 4 bases and at J to 4 bases, leaving 10 bases not matched to a gene. The CDR3 is made up of 15 amino acids. CDR1 is SGDLS, CDR2 YYNGEE, per germline. The CDR3 bases are TGTGCCAGCAGCAGGTGGACAGGAGAAACAGAGACCCAGTACTTC. Its protein is CASSRWTGETETQYF.

The chain has TRBV11-2 and TRBJ2-5; TRBD1 matches 11 bases. There are 15 residues in the CDR3. Germline values: CDR1 SGHAT, CDR2 FQNNGV. V lost 5 bases to trimming and J lost 4 bases; unmatched junction nucleotides: 6. The CDR3 nucleotides read TGTGCCAGCAGCAACACCGGGACAGGGGGAGAGACCCAGTACTTC. It yields the protein CASSNTGTGGETQYF.

A few counts support this clonotype. The chain joins TRBV6-5 to TRBJ2-2; D remains ambiguous. Germline V lookup: CDR1 MNHEY, CDR2 SVGAGI. The CDR3 spans 15 residues. V gave up 0 bases and J gave up 6 bases, with 11 bases separating them. Here the CDR3 DNA reads TGTGCCAGCAGTTACTCGATAGAGATTCCCGGGGAGCTGTTTTTT. This sequence encodes CASSYSIEIPGELFF.

The table lists this clonotype with a few counts. The J gene is TRBJ2-3, the V gene TRBV15; D is ambiguous. The ends were cut back, 1 base at V and 2 bases at J, with 7 bases in the middle. This CDR3 spans 14 amino acids. Germline V lookup: CDR1 LNHNV, CDR2 YYDKDF (reference sequence). Here the CDR3 reads CATSRVGDTDTQYF. In DNA form, the CDR3 reads TGTGCCACCAGCAGAGTCGGAGACACAGATACGCAGTATTTT.

This clonotype was seen more than once but under ten times. The chain has TRBV5-1 and TRBJ2-2; 9 nucleotides line up with TRBD1. The ends lost 4 bases at V and 6 bases at J; junction bases unmatched: 7. The CDR3 loop spans 15 amino acids. Germline CDR1 is SGHRS and CDR2 is YFSETQ. The CDR3 sequence: CASSPPGQGPGELFF. The CDR3 bases are TGCGCCAGCAGCCCGCCGGGACAGGGCCCCGGGGAGCTGTTTTTT.

CDR3 in amino acids: CASSSRSLAGGIFETQYF. Written as DNA, the CDR3 is TGTGCCAGCAGCTCCCGTTCTCTAGCGGGAGGAATATTCGAGACCCAGTACTTC. This sequence joins TRBV2 and TRBJ2-5, with TRBD2 identical over 11 bases. Trimming removed 6 bases from V and 5 bases from J; junction bases left unmatched: 17. CDR1 and CDR2 (germline): SNHLY, FYNNEI. The CDR3 extends over 18 amino acids.

This chain joins TRBV15 and TRBJ1-2, with D possibly TRBD1 on 6 matching bases. Deletions cut 2 bases from V and 0 bases from J, with 13 bases between. Germline CDR1 is LNHNV and CDR2 is YYDKDF (reference sequence). The CDR3 is made up of 16 amino acids. The CDR3 protein is CATSRSGTRANYGYTF. CDR3 DNA: TGTGCCACCAGCAGATCCGGGACAAGAGCTAACTATGGCTACACCTTC.

DNA of the CDR3: TGTGCCAGCAGCCAGGGGCAGGGGACCATATATTTT. Translating it yields CASSQGQGTIYF. V and J are TRBV7-9 and TRBJ1-3; TRBD1 is a possible D gene (6 bases). CDR1 SEHNR and CDR2 FQNEAQ come from the germline V gene (reference sequence). There are 12 residues in the CDR3. V was pared by 5 bases and J by 10 bases, with 12 bases between.

This clonotype was found a few times. V usage is TRBV10-3 and J usage is TRBJ2-7; D gene ambiguous. The length of the CDR3 is 13 residues. The V end was cut by 10 bases, the J end by 6 bases, with 19 bases between. CDR1 and CDR2 (germline): ENHRY, SYGVKD. The CDR3 nucleotides read TGTGCCACCGTCGACCCACCCTTGGGCGAGCAGTACTTC. It codes for CATVDPPLGEQYF.

CDR3 nucleotide sequence: TGTGCCAGCAGTACCCGTCCGCACGAGCAGTACTTC. It is translated as CASSTRPHEQYF. This chain joins TRBV6-2 or TRBV6-3 and TRBJ2-7; D call uncertain. Trimming took off 5 bases at V and 5 bases at J, with 10 bases between the two ends. Germline CDR1 reads MNHEY; CDR2 reads SVGEGT. CDR3 length equals 12 residues.

This clonotype was found a few times. This rearrangement joins TRBV10-3 to TRBJ2-7, with 9 bases fitting TRBD2. The V segment lost 7 bases and the J segment 7 bases; nucleotides outside the gene matches: 11. This CDR3 has 14 residues. Germline assignment: CDR1 ENHRY and CDR2 SYGVKD. The CDR3 spells CAIKVAGVTGEQYF. CDR3 nucleotide sequence: TGTGCCATCAAGGTAGCGGGAGTGACGGGGGAGCAGTACTTC.

The genes are TRBV12-3 or TRBV12-4 and TRBJ2-5; a possible D gene is TRBD2 (6 bases). This CDR3 has 16 amino acids. Trimming cost V 3 bases and J 7 bases, with 21 bases left between them. This chain's CDR3 is CASSLGRTNPRGTQYF. CDR3 DNA: TGTGCCAGCAGTTTGGGGAGGACTAACCCGAGGGGGACCCAGTACTTC.

This clonotype turned up a few times. The chain uses TRBV28 and TRBJ2-7, with no clear D. The CDR3 length is 11 residues. In germline, CDR1 is MDHEN, CDR2 SYDVKM. The V gene lost 6 bases and the J gene lost 6 bases, with 9 bases spanning the gap. As DNA, the CDR3 is TGTGCCAGCAGCCGGGTTGGCGAGCAGTACTTC. Translating gives CASSRVGEQYF.

This chain connects TRBV9 to TRBJ1-3, with TRBD1 identical over 11 bases. The CDR3 runs 15 residues. Germline loops: CDR1 SGDLS, CDR2 YYNGEE. The V segment lost 7 bases and the J segment 3 bases; nucleotides outside the gene matches: 6. The CDR3 sequence is CASSGTGGFGNTIYF. CDR3 sequence (DNA): TGTGCCAGCTCCGGGACAGGGGGTTTTGGAAACACCATATATTTT.

This clonotype was found many times. This sequence joins TRBV3-1 and TRBJ2-3, with 7 bases matching TRBD2. CDR1 and CDR2 (germline): LGHDT, YNNKEL (reference sequence). CDR3 length: 15 amino acids. V lost 7 bases to trimming and J lost 0 bases; unmatched junction nucleotides: 7. The CDR3: CASTGGTSSTDTQYF. The CDR3 DNA reads as TGTGCCAGCACGGGAGGCACCTCTAGCACAGATACGCAGTATTTT.

The J gene is TRBJ2-1, the V gene TRBV29-1; tentative D call: TRBD2 (5 bases). This CDR3 has 11 amino acids. With 7 bases removed from V and 5 bases from J, the gap between germline ends came to 9 bases. From germline, CDR1 is SQVTM and CDR2 ANQGSEA. The CDR3 bases are TGCAGCGCTGGACTGCACAATGAGCAGTTCTTC. This codes for CSAGLHNEQFF.

Only a few counts were recorded for this clonotype. The chain employs TRBV20-1 and TRBJ2-7, with 8 bases fitting TRBD2. CDR3 length: 14 amino acids. J lost 5 bases, V lost 5 bases, and 11 bases had no gene match. CDR1 is DFQATT, CDR2 SNEGSKA, per germline (reference sequence). The CDR3 nucleotides read TGCAGTGCTGAACTAGCGGCCAGTGGGCACGAGCAGTACTTC. Amino acid sequence: CSAELAASGHEQYF.